This entry lists 28 T cell receptor beta chains sequenced from one sample in a study of OX40 agonist ivuxolimab in advanced cancers. Assay: immunoSEQ multiplex PCR; the TCRdb copy retains only in-frame clones and omits some. The sample includes roughly 92,000 clones, about 89% of them seen just once. Source: CD4+ or CD8+ T cells sorted from blood, taken in a trial of the OX40 agonist ivuxolimab. All receptors come from an adult with an advanced solid tumor such as melanoma, head and neck, liver or kidney cancer.

This rearrangement joins TRBV9 to TRBJ2-7; 8 nucleotides match TRBD1. The J segment lost 4 bases and the V segment lost 3 bases, leaving 6 bases of the junction unmatched. The V gene's germline CDR1 is SGDLS and CDR2 YYNGEE. This CDR3 region has 14 residues. The chain's CDR3 is CASSAGQGGYEQYF. The DNA for the CDR3 is TGTGCCAGCAGCGCAGGACAGGGTGGGTACGAGCAGTACTTC.

The V call is TRBV29-1, the J call TRBJ2-2; 10 bases are a match to TRBD1. V shed 4 bases, J shed 5 bases, and the junction held 1 base outside the gene matches. There are 13 residues in the CDR3. Germline values: CDR1 SQVTM, CDR2 ANQGSEA. CDR3 protein: CSVAGQGTGELFF. Here the CDR3 DNA reads TGCAGCGTTGCGGGACAGGGGACCGGGGAGCTGTTTTTT.

Worth noting for this clone: An end of the junction differs from the germline gene, which may be a read error. The chain carries TRBV5-1 and TRBJ2-7, with 7 nucleotides matching TRBD1. Germline CDR1 SGHRS, CDR2 YFSETQ. The CDR3 loop spans 15 amino acids. CDR3 in DNA: TGCGCCAGCGGCTTTGACCGGGACAGACCCTACGAGCAGTACTTC. It is translated as CASGFDRDRPYEQYF.

J is TRBJ2-7 and V is TRBV6-1; D could derive from TRBD1 or TRBD2 (5 bases each). Germline V gene data show CDR1 as MNHNS and CDR2 as SASEGT. V shed 7 bases and J shed 12 bases, with 16 bases lying between them. The length of the CDR3 is 11 residues. The DNA of the CDR3 is TGTGCCAGCACCAGATCGGGGCTGGGGTACTTC. Protein: CASTRSGLGYF.

This clone was seen just once. The chain is built from TRBV5-8 and TRBJ2-1, with 8 nucleotides matching TRBD1. The germline V gene encodes CDR1 SGHTS and CDR2 YDEGEE. The CDR3 is 14 amino acids. The V segment lost 0 bases and the J segment 13 bases; nucleotides outside the gene matches: 9. The DNA of the CDR3 is TGTGCCAGCAGCTTGGGGGGACAGGAAGATCTCCAGTTCTTC. It is translated as CASSLGGQEDLQFF. Drawing the rest from reference TRBV5-8 and TRBJ2-1, the complete variable domain is EAGVTQSPTHLIKTRGQQATLRCSPISGHTSVYWYQQALGLGLQFLLWYDEGEERNRGNFPPRFSGRQFPNYSSELNVNALELEDSALYLCASSLGGQEDLQFFGPGTRLTVL.

The rearrangement uses TRBV7-3 and TRBJ2-3, with TRBD2 matching over 11 bases. V lost 6 bases and J lost 6; bases outside the gene matches: 11. CDR1 and CDR2 from the germline V gene are SGHTA and FQGTGA. This CDR3 comprises 16 residues. CDR3 sequence reads: CASSSGLAGRGDTQYF. The CDR3 DNA reads as TGTGCCAGCAGTTCTGGACTAGCGGGCCGTGGGGATACGCAGTATTTT. Complete variable domain (other parts from reference TRBV7-3 and TRBJ2-3): GAGVSQTPSNKVTEKGKYVELRCDPISGHTALYWYRQSLGQGPEFLIYFQGTGAADDSGLPNDRFFAVRPEGSVSTLKIQRTERGDSAVYLCASSSGLAGRGDTQYFGPGTRLTVL.

V and J are TRBV2 and TRBJ1-5; a possible D gene is TRBD1 (5 bases). The CDR3 runs 15 residues. V was shortened by 3 bases and J by 0 bases, with 9 bases between the two germline ends. Germline loops: CDR1 SNHLY, CDR2 FYNNEI. The CDR3 nucleotides are TGTGCCAGCAGTGATAATACAGGTAGCAATCAGCCCCAGCATTTT. The encoded protein is CASSDNTGSNQPQHF. Full variable domain (remainder filled in from reference TRBV2 and TRBJ1-5): EPEVTQTPSHQVTQMGQEVILRCVPISNHLYFYWYRQILGQKVEFLVSFYNNEISEKSEIFDDQFSVERPDGSNFTLKIRSTKLEDSAMYFCASSDNTGSNQPQHFGDGTRLSIL.

The V call is TRBV7-3, the J call TRBJ2-1, with a tentative D call TRBD2 (6 bases). The CDR3 is made up of 14 amino acids. Germline V CDR1 and CDR2: SGHTA, FQGTGA. V was trimmed by 4 bases and J by 10 bases, leaving 17 bases between them. In DNA, the CDR3 is TGTGCCAGCAGCTCGTCCCGGGACTCGGCAGAGCAGTTCTTC. It translates to CASSSSRDSAEQFF.

The gene calls are TRBV29-1 and TRBJ1-1; 10 bases agree with TRBD1. The CDR3 runs 13 residues. Losses at the gene ends were 6 bases for V and 5 bases for J; bases not matched to a gene: 6. Germline values: CDR1 SQVTM, CDR2 ANQGSEA. CDR3 in DNA: TGCAGCGTCCAAAGGACAGGGGGGACTGAAGCTTTCTTT. Amino acid sequence: CSVQRTGGTEAFF.

The V and J genes are TRBV18 and TRBJ2-7; TRBD1 aligns across 10 bases. Germline-derived CDR1 and CDR2 are KGHSH and LQKENI. The CDR3 is 15 amino acids. V gave up 8 bases and J gave up 0 bases; unmatched junction bases: 7. The CDR3 region is CASRMGQGSSYEQYF. The DNA of the CDR3 is TGTGCCAGCCGAATGGGACAGGGGTCCTCCTACGAGCAGTACTTC.

The CDR3 sequence is CASSVGGLAGGHPYNEQFF. Written as DNA, the CDR3 is TGTGCCAGCAGCGTAGGGGGACTAGCGGGAGGGCACCCCTACAATGAGCAGTTCTTC. The gene calls are TRBV9 and TRBJ2-1; 16 bases align to TRBD2. The germline V gene has CDR1 SGDLS and CDR2 YYNGEE. The length of the CDR3 is 19 residues. J was trimmed by 2 bases and V by 0 bases; bases with no gene match: 5.

This clone was counted ten times or more. The chain employs TRBV6-1 and TRBJ1-1; D unclear. This CDR3 has 13 amino acids. Germline-derived CDR1 and CDR2 are MNHNS and SASEGT. Trimming shortened V by 3 bases and J by 1 base, and 6 bases separated the two germline ends. CDR3 sequence: CASSESENTEAFF. The CDR3 nucleotides are TGTGCCAGCAGTGAGTCGGAGAACACTGAAGCTTTCTTT.

This chain joins TRBV11-3 and TRBJ1-1, with 7 bases fitting TRBD1. Germline values: CDR1 SGHNT, CDR2 YENEEA. The V gene end was trimmed by 7 bases and the J gene end by 5 bases; junction bases not matched to a gene: 13. This CDR3 spans 15 amino acids. The CDR3 reads CASNTMTGQGTEAFF. CDR3 DNA: TGTGCCAGCAATACTATGACAGGGCAAGGGACTGAAGCTTTCTTT.

The chain combines TRBV27 with TRBJ1-2; D gene ambiguous. Germline lookup yields CDR1 MNHEY and CDR2 SMNVEV (reference sequence). The CDR3 contains 14 residues. Trimming took 5 bases from V and 4 from J, leaving 14 bases between them. The CDR3 nucleotides are TGTGCCAGCAGTGGATTATCAGGCTTCTATGGCTACACCTTC. It is translated as CASSGLSGFYGYTF.

The chain recombines TRBV10-3 with TRBJ2-7; 7 positions agree with TRBD1. Looked up from germline, CDR1 is ENHRY and CDR2 is SYGVKD. The J segment lost 6 bases and the V segment lost 2 bases, leaving 7 bases of the junction unmatched. The CDR3 is 14 residues long. CDR3 bases: TGTGCCATCAGTGAGAGGGAACAGGGGAGCGAGCAGTACTTC. Protein sequence: CAISEREQGSEQYF.

The V gene is TRBV13, the J gene TRBJ2-5; D is unresolved. Germline CDR1 is PRHDT and CDR2 is FYEKMQ (reference sequence). V lost 2 bases and J lost 1, with 5 bases in between. The CDR3 has 13 residues. In DNA, the CDR3 is TGTGCCAGCAGCTTACACGTCCAAGAGACCCAGTACTTC. It is translated as CASSLHVQETQYF.

The V call is TRBV9, the J call TRBJ2-5, with D perhaps TRBD1 (6 bases). The CDR3 has 14 residues. Germline lookup yields CDR1 SGDLS and CDR2 YYNGEE. Trimming pared 0 bases from V and 4 bases from J, leaving 10 bases between. CDR3: CASSVGSGAETQYF. CDR3 coding DNA: TGTGCCAGCAGCGTAGGGTCAGGGGCAGAGACCCAGTACTTC.

This clone was counted only a few times. The chain couples TRBV3-1 (or the pseudogene TRBV3-2) to TRBJ1-2; D is undetermined. V lost 11 bases to trimming and J lost 8 bases, with 6 bases between them. Germline CDR1 and CDR2: LGHDT and YNNKEL (reference sequence). This CDR3 is 8 amino acids long. CDR3 residues: CASAGYTF. The CDR3 DNA reads as TGTGCCTCGGCGGGCTACACCTTC.

V gene TRBV30 combines with J gene TRBJ2-3, with 12 bases identical to TRBD2. This CDR3 is 16 amino acids long. Per germline, CDR1 GTSNPN and CDR2 SVGIG (reference sequence). The J segment lost 4 bases and the V segment lost 1 base, leaving 6 bases of the junction unmatched. CDR3: CAWSGATSGSADTQYF. CDR3 DNA: TGTGCCTGGAGTGGGGCGACTAGCGGGAGTGCAGATACGCAGTATTTT.

The gene calls are TRBV4-1 and TRBJ2-3; no reliable D call. CDR1 and CDR2 (germline): MGHRA, YSYEKL. The CDR3 has 12 amino acids. V lost 1 base, J lost 8 bases, and 7 bases lay in between. In DNA form, the CDR3 reads TGCGCCAGCAGCCAAGGCCTGGGTACGCAGTATTTT. Residues: CASSQGLGTQYF.

This chain links TRBV5-4 with TRBJ1-2; D might be TRBD1 (5 bases). From germline, CDR1 is SGHNT and CDR2 YYREEE (reference sequence). The CDR3 runs to 14 residues. The ends were cut back, 0 bases at V and 4 bases at J, with 10 bases in the middle. This CDR3 is CASSLEGGAYGYTF. For the CDR3, the DNA is TGTGCCAGCAGCTTGGAGGGAGGGGCCTATGGCTACACCTTC.

The V gene is TRBV9, the J gene TRBJ2-7; no clear D. In germline, CDR1 is SGDLS, CDR2 YYNGEE. The germline V and J ends were trimmed by 6 bases and 0 bases, with 16 bases remaining between them. The CDR3 sequence is 15 residues long. The CDR3 spells CASIGRRGSSYEQYF. The CDR3 DNA is TGTGCCAGCATAGGCCGGCGTGGTAGCTCCTACGAGCAGTACTTC.

This chain connects TRBV10-3 to TRBJ1-1, with 10 positions matching TRBD1. The CDR3 sequence is 16 residues long. Germline V gene sequence: CDR1 ENHRY, CDR2 SYGVKD. Losses at the gene ends were 4 bases for V and 0 bases for J; bases not matched to a gene: 5. The CDR3 nucleotides read TGTGCCATCAGTGGGACAGGGGGAAACATGAACACTGAAGCTTTCTTT. Protein product: CAISGTGGNMNTEAFF.

This sequence joins TRBV9 and TRBJ2-1; TRBD2 matches at 7 bases. The CDR3 runs 15 residues. After removal of 4 bases from V and 3 bases from J, the junction contained 7 bases not matched to a gene. The V gene's germline CDR1 is SGDLS and CDR2 YYNGEE. The chain's CDR3 is CASSSGGSYYNEQFF. The DNA of the CDR3 is TGTGCCAGCAGCTCCGGCGGGAGTTACTACAATGAGCAGTTCTTC.

This clone turned up a few times. The chain employs TRBV28 and TRBJ1-2; D not resolved. The V and J ends lost 3 bases and 10 bases respectively, with 9 bases between them. The CDR3 has 11 amino acids. The germline V gene encodes CDR1 MDHEN and CDR2 SYDVKM. CDR3 in DNA: TGTGCCAGCAGTTTGATGAGTGACTACACCTTC. This encodes CASSLMSDYTF.

The chain has TRBV30 and TRBJ1-5; a weak D match, TRBD1 (6 bases). CDR3 length equals 15 residues. V lost 2 bases and J 5 bases, leaving 16 bases between the germline ends. The germline gives CDR1 GTSNPN, CDR2 SVGIG (reference sequence). The CDR3 is CAWSPLNRDHQPQHF. The DNA for the CDR3 is TGTGCCTGGAGTCCCCTCAACAGGGATCATCAGCCCCAGCATTTT.

The CDR3 region is CSVERGAEAFF. The CDR3 bases are TGCAGCGTTGAACGGGGCGCTGAAGCTTTCTTT. The J gene is TRBJ1-1, the V gene TRBV29-1; TRBD1 might be the D (5 bases). Trimming took 2 bases from V and 6 from J, leaving 7 bases between them. CDR1 and CDR2 (germline): SQVTM, ANQGSEA. The CDR3 runs to 11 residues.

This chain joins TRBV30 and TRBJ2-2; 9 nucleotides agree with TRBD2. There are 15 residues in the CDR3. J lost 0 bases, V lost 2 bases, and 1 base had no gene match. Germline V lookup: CDR1 GTSNPN, CDR2 SVGIG (reference sequence). The CDR3 spells CAWSRLAANTGELFF. The CDR3 DNA follows: TGTGCCTGGAGTAGACTAGCGGCGAACACCGGGGAGCTGTTTTTT.